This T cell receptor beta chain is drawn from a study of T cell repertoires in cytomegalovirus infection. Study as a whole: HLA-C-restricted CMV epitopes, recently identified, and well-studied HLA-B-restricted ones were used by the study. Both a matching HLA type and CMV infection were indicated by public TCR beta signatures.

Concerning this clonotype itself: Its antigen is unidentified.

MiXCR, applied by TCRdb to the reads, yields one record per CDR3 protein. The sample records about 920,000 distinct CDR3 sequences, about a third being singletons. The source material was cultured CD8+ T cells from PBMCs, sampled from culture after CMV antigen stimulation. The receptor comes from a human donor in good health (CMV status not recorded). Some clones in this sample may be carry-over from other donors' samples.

The CDR3 sequence is CATSPYPDTEAFF. In nucleotides, the CDR3 is TGTGCCACCTCCCCGTATCCGGACACTGAAGCTTTCTTT. This chain uses TRBV27 with TRBJ1-1, with D uncertain. The length of the CDR3 is 13 residues. The germline gives CDR1 MNHEY, CDR2 SMNVEV (reference sequence). Trimming shortened V by 10 bases and J by 3 bases, and 15 bases separated the two germline ends.